The 8 T cell receptor beta chains in this list originate from one sample, sequenced in a study of control samples from healthy donors and cancer patients. Some clones are missing from TCRdb's copy, which holds only in-frame ones; the method was immunoSEQ multiplex PCR. The sample yields 70,000 to 100,000 clones, 70% to 90% seen once. Sequencing was done on a sample of PBMCs. Every receptor here comes from a woman aged 55-69 years with head and neck cancer.

This chain joins TRBV15 and TRBJ1-1; D gene uncertain. Germline V gene sequence: CDR1 LNHNV, CDR2 YYDKDF (reference sequence). The ends were cut back, 2 bases at V and 1 base at J, with 17 bases in the middle. CDR3 size: 17 residues. CDR3 DNA: TGTGCCACCAGCAGATCCACCTCGCTTTCGGGGAACACTGAAGCTTTCTTT. Translation: CATSRSTSLSGNTEAFF. Full variable domain (missing parts from reference TRBV15 and TRBJ1-1): DAMVIQNPRYQVTQFGKPVTLSCSQTLNHNVMYWYQQKSSQAPKLLFHYYDKDFNNEADTPDNFQSRRPNTSFCFLDIRSPGLGDTAMYLCATSRSTSLSGNTEAFFGQGTRLTVV.

CDR3 bases: TGTGCCAGCAGCTCCTCCCAACAAGAGACCCAGTACTTC. Its protein is CASSSSQQETQYF. The chain is built from TRBV7-2 and TRBJ2-5; D is uncertain. The CDR3 is made up of 13 amino acids. The germline gives CDR1 SGHTA, CDR2 FQGNSA. V dropped 4 bases and J dropped 2 bases, with 8 bases sitting between them.

The chain recombines TRBV7-2 with TRBJ2-3, with D unclear. Per germline, CDR1 SGHTA and CDR2 FQGNSA. The CDR3 is 15 residues long. V was trimmed by 3 bases and J by 2 bases, leaving 12 bases between them. The CDR3 nucleotides read TGTGCCAGCAGCTTTAAGATAAAGGCCACAGATACGCAGTATTTT. It translates to CASSFKIKATDTQYF.

The chain employs TRBV7-2 and TRBJ2-5; no clear D gene. Germline V gene lookup returns CDR1 SGHTA and CDR2 FQGNSA. The CDR3 runs 12 residues. V lost 5 bases, J lost 3 bases, and 7 bases lay in between. CDR3 coding DNA: TGTGCCAGCAGCCGCTGGGAAGAGACCCAGTACTTC. Encoded protein: CASSRWEETQYF.

The CDR3 bases are TGTGCCTGGAGTCCGGGACAGGGGTTTTCGGACACTGAAGCTTTCTTT. It codes for CAWSPGQGFSDTEAFF. The chain couples TRBV30 to TRBJ1-1, with 10 bases identical to TRBD1. The V segment lost 2 bases and the J segment 3 bases; nucleotides outside the gene matches: 9. Germline V gene data show CDR1 as GTSNPN and CDR2 as SVGIG (reference sequence). The CDR3 consists of 16 residues.

The chain has TRBV18 and TRBJ1-5; D not resolved. The germline CDR1 and CDR2 sequences are KGHSH and LQKENI. The V gene lost 1 base and the J gene lost 4 bases, with 5 bases spanning the gap. CDR3 length: 13 amino acids. CDR3 sequence (DNA): TGTGCCAGCTCACCACAGCGGAATCAGCCCCAGCATTTT. Amino acids: CASSPQRNQPQHF.

V and J are TRBV11-2 and TRBJ2-7; 9 bases agree with TRBD1. Germline V lookup: CDR1 SGHAT, CDR2 FQNNGV. V was clipped by 5 bases and J by 3 bases; unmatched bases: 8. The CDR3 has 15 residues. The CDR3 loop is CASSPRAGQGYEQYF. As DNA, the CDR3 is TGTGCCAGCAGCCCCCGAGCGGGACAGGGCTACGAGCAGTACTTC.

This sequence joins TRBV6-2 or TRBV6-3 and TRBJ1-4, with TRBD1 matching 9 bases. Per the germline V gene, CDR1 is MNHEY and CDR2 is SVGEGT. CDR3 size: 19 residues. Unmatched junction bases numbered 13, after V lost 0 bases and J lost 5 bases. CDR3 sequence reads: CASSYSGLRDRDGNEKLFF. CDR3 DNA: TGTGCCAGCAGTTACTCGGGCTTGCGGGACAGGGACGGAAATGAAAAACTGTTTTTT.